One sample yielded the 18 T cell receptor beta chains listed below, sequenced in a study of T cells in Graves' hyperthyroidism and ophthalmopathy. Amplified TCR beta CDR3 regions came from RNA transcripts. The TCR CDR3 first-round RT-PCR relied on the HTBI primer set. Via MiXCR, TCRdb re-called the multiplex PCR reads, giving one row per CDR3 protein. The sample includes a few hundred thousand distinct CDR3 sequences, under 25% of them seen just once. The sequenced sample consisted of blood. The receptors shown here come from a man between 18 and 29 years old with Graves' hyperthyroidism.

The count of this clonotype is one. The J gene is TRBJ1-2, the V gene TRBV28, with a tentative D call TRBD1 (5 bases). V gave up 5 bases and J gave up 2 bases, with 15 bases separating them. The CDR3 has 15 residues. Germline values: CDR1 MDHEN, CDR2 SYDVKM. The chain's CDR3 is CASSGPGTANYGYTF. As DNA, the CDR3 is TGTGCCAGCAGTGGGCCGGGGACCGCCAACTATGGCTACACCTTC.

This chain joins TRBV7-2 and TRBJ2-3; unclear D gene. The germline CDR1 and CDR2 sequences are SGHTA and FQGNSA. The CDR3 is made up of 15 amino acids. V shed 1 base and J shed 4 bases, with 12 bases lying between them. This CDR3 reads CASSLGQALPDTQYF. The CDR3 DNA reads as TGTGCCAGCAGCTTAGGGCAGGCTTTGCCAGATACGCAGTATTTT. Full variable domain (missing parts from reference TRBV7-2 and TRBJ2-3): GAGVSQSPSNKVTEKGKDVELRCDPISGHTALYWYRQSLGQGLEFLIYFQGNSAPDKSGLPSDRFSAERTGGSVSTLTIQRTQQEDSAVYLCASSLGQALPDTQYFGPGTRLTVL.

This clonotype was counted at least ten times. The V gene is TRBV19, the J gene TRBJ2-5; no reliable D call. Trimming took off 2 bases at V and 2 bases at J, with 9 bases between the two ends. CDR1 and CDR2 (germline): LNHDA, SQIVND (reference sequence). The CDR3 has 14 residues. CDR3 bases: TGTGCCAGTAGTATAAATCGGATGCAAGAGACCCAGTACTTC. Amino acids: CASSINRMQETQYF.

The V call is TRBV30, the J call TRBJ2-5; a possible D gene is TRBD1 (5 bases). Trimming cost V 2 bases and J 5 bases, with 9 bases left between them. Per the germline V gene, CDR1 is GTSNPN and CDR2 is SVGIG (reference sequence). The CDR3 sequence is 12 residues long. This chain's CDR3 is CAWSSRAETQYF. The DNA of the CDR3 is TGTGCCTGGAGTAGCAGGGCCGAGACCCAGTACTTC.

A word on this clonotype: No DNA is shown, since the ends of the CDR3 on it are uncertain; the CDR3 is the one TCRdb lists. The genes are TRBV28 and TRBJ1-2; the listed D gene, TRBD1, was not tested against the DNA. Termini included, the CDR3 measures 15 amino acids. From germline, CDR1 is MDHEN and CDR2 SYDVKM. CDR3 region: CASSWGTGAITGGTF.

This clonotype has just a few counts. The chain is built from TRBV6-1 and TRBJ2-7, with TRBD2 matching over 10 bases. The V gene's germline CDR1 is MNHNS and CDR2 SASEGT. The CDR3 sequence is 17 residues long. With 6 bases clipped from V and 5 bases from J, the junction kept 16 bases outside the gene matches. The CDR3 loop is CASSGLAGGLNWDEQYF. The CDR3 nucleotides are TGTGCCAGCAGCGGATTAGCGGGAGGACTTAATTGGGACGAGCAGTACTTC.

In its sample, this clonotype was seen a few times. The chain has TRBV7-8 and TRBJ2-2; D call uncertain. The CDR3 sequence is 17 residues long. V gave up 1 base and J gave up 0 bases, with 12 bases separating them. In germline, CDR1 is SGHVS, CDR2 FQNEAQ. Here the CDR3 reads CASSLGWHSTNTGELFF. CDR3 nucleotides: TGTGCCAGCAGCTTAGGCTGGCACTCAACGAACACCGGGGAGCTGTTTTTT.

This clonotype was detected a few times. The chain carries TRBV20-1 and TRBJ2-7, with 13 bases identical to TRBD2. CDR3 length equals 15 residues. Trimming removed 0 bases from V and 6 bases from J; junction bases left unmatched: 5. Germline CDR1 and CDR2: DFQATT and SNEGSKA (reference sequence). The CDR3 nucleotides are TGCAGTGCTAGAGATTTGGGACTAGCGGGGACCGAGCAGTACTTC. It yields the protein CSARDLGLAGTEQYF.

This clonotype was observed many times. The chain couples TRBV2 to TRBJ1-2, with 8 bases identical to TRBD1. CDR1 SNHLY and CDR2 FYNNEI come from the germline V gene. The J segment lost 8 bases and the V segment lost 4 bases, leaving 9 bases of the junction unmatched. The CDR3 length is 14 residues. The DNA of the CDR3 is TGTGCCAGCAGTGCTTATCGGACAGGGTTAGGCTACACCTTC. The encoded protein is CASSAYRTGLGYTF.

The rearrangement links TRBV29-1 to TRBJ2-2; 7 nucleotides line up with TRBD1. The germline CDR1 and CDR2 sequences are SQVTM and ANQGSEA. The CDR3 contains 15 residues. Trimming removed 6 bases from V and 0 bases from J; junction bases left unmatched: 7. The CDR3 nucleotides read TGCAGCGTGGCAACCGGGACAGCGAACACCGGGGAGCTGTTTTTT. This translates into CSVATGTANTGELFF.

The chain combines TRBV6-5 with TRBJ2-7; possibly TRBD1 or TRBD2 for D (5 bases each). Germline assignment: CDR1 MNHEY and CDR2 SVGAGI. The CDR3 is made up of 15 amino acids. Deletions cut 4 bases from V and 3 bases from J, with 16 bases between. The CDR3 DNA reads TGTGCCAGCAGTTCTCCCCGGGACCAACACTACGAGCAGTACTTC. Its protein is CASSSPRDQHYEQYF.

Here the CDR3 DNA reads TGCAGTGCTAGATATGCCAGGGGATTGACCACCGGGGAGCTGTTTTTT. It codes for CSARYARGLTTGELFF. The gene calls are TRBV20-1 and TRBJ2-2; possible D gene TRBD1, 6 bases. The CDR3 extends over 16 amino acids. Trimming cost V 2 bases and J 4 bases, with 17 bases left between them. Per the germline V gene, CDR1 is DFQATT and CDR2 is SNEGSKA (reference sequence).

Points on this clonotype: One base away lies a much larger clone, so this may be a sequencing read error. This CDR3 fails to terminate in the conserved phenylalanine or tryptophan, so it likely reflects a read error. The CDR3 here is CASTQPGDTEAFV. CDR3 coding DNA: TGTGCCAGCACCCAACCAGGGGACACTGAAGCTTTCGTT. The chain links TRBV6-1 to TRBJ1-1; TRBD1 is a possible D gene (6 bases). The germline V and J ends were trimmed by 7 bases and 3 bases, with 12 bases remaining between them. Per the germline V gene, CDR1 is MNHNS and CDR2 is SASEGT. The CDR3 contains 13 residues.

This clonotype was seen many times. The chain links TRBV20-1 to TRBJ2-7, with D unclear. The CDR3 sequence is 11 residues long. Between the trimmed V and J ends, which lost 2 bases and 9 bases, there was a span of 11 bases. Germline V gene data show CDR1 as DFQATT and CDR2 as SNEGSKA (reference sequence). This CDR3 is CSARHGQRQYF. CDR3 nucleotides: TGCAGTGCTAGACATGGGCAGAGGCAGTACTTC.

This clonotype was counted at least ten times. The chain uses TRBV19 and TRBJ1-2; D perhaps matches TRBD1 (5 bases). V lost 2 bases and J 8 bases, leaving 18 bases between the germline ends. This CDR3 contains 15 residues. The germline CDR1 and CDR2 sequences are LNHDA and SQIVND (reference sequence). The CDR3 is CASSIRGTSSSGYTF. The CDR3 coding sequence is TGTGCCAGTAGTATACGTGGGACCTCCTCGAGCGGCTACACCTTC. Drawing the rest from reference TRBV19 and TRBJ1-2, the complete variable domain is DGGITQSPKYLFRKEGQNVTLSCEQNLNHDAMYWYRQDPGQGLRLIYYSQIVNDFQKGDIAEGYSVSREKKESFPLTVTSAQKNPTAFYLCASSIRGTSSSGYTFGSGTRLTVV.

Comment on this clonotype: A single base separates this from a much larger clone, so it may be a read error. V gene TRBV27 combines with J gene TRBJ1-3, with unresolved D. This CDR3 has 13 amino acids. Per germline, CDR1 MNHEY and CDR2 SMNVEV (reference sequence). V was trimmed by 7 bases and J by 0 bases, leaving 7 bases between them. The CDR3 DNA reads as TGTGCCAGCATCCCCCCCTCTGGAAACACCATATATTTT. Its translation: CASIPPSGNTIYF.

The chain uses TRBV20-1 and TRBJ1-6; TRBD1 is a possible D gene (5 bases). The ends were cut back, 0 bases at V and 5 bases at J, with 14 bases in the middle. This CDR3 spans 16 amino acids. The germline gives CDR1 DFQATT, CDR2 SNEGSKA (reference sequence). CDR3 region: CSARDLPTVNNSPLHF. Written as DNA, the CDR3 is TGCAGTGCTAGAGATTTGCCGACAGTAAATAATTCACCCCTCCACTTT.

The V gene is TRBV7-9, the J gene TRBJ1-2, with D maybe TRBD1 (6 bases). V was pared by 3 bases and J by 0 bases, with 11 bases between. This CDR3 region has 15 residues. In germline, CDR1 is SEHNR, CDR2 FQNEAQ (reference sequence). Here the CDR3 DNA reads TGTGCCAGCAGCTTTACCGAGGGGGCTAACTATGGCTACACCTTC. It codes for CASSFTEGANYGYTF.